This TCR beta chain was sequenced during a study of cytomegalovirus exposure and HLA in healthy donors. Assay used: immunoSEQ multiplex PCR; TCRdb lists only in-frame clones, some missing. The table lists 150,000 or so clones, around 90% of them singletons, with around 5.9% in the top ten. Sequencing was performed on PBMCs. The receptor was isolated from a woman younger than 45 in good health and CMV-seropositive.

The CDR3 DNA follows: TGTGCCAGCAGTTTACCAGGCCAGGGGGCGTCCTATGGCTACACCTTC. It codes for CASSLPGQGASYGYTF. The rearrangement uses TRBV28 and TRBJ1-2, with TRBD1 matching over 8 bases. Losses at the gene ends were 2 bases for V and 4 bases for J; bases not matched to a gene: 9. Germline values: CDR1 MDHEN, CDR2 SYDVKM. The CDR3 has 16 residues.